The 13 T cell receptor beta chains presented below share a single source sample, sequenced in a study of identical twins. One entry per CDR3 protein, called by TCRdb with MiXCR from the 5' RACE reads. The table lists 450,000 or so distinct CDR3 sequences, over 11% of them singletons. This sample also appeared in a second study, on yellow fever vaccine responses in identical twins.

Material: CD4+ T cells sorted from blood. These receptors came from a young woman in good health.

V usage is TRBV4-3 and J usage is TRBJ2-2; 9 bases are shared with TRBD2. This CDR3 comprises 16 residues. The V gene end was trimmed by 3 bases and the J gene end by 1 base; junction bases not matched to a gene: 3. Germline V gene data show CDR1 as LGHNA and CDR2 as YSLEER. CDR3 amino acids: CASSHPSGVNTGELFF. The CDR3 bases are TGCGCCAGCAGCCACCCTAGCGGGGTGAACACCGGGGAGCTGTTTTTT.

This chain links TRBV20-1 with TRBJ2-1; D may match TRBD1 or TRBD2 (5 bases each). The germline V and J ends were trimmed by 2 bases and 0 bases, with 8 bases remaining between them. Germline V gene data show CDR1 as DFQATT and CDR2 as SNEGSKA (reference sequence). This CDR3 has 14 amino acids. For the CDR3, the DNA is TGCAGTGCTAGATGGGGGAGCTCCTACAATGAGCAGTTCTTC. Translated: CSARWGSSYNEQFF.

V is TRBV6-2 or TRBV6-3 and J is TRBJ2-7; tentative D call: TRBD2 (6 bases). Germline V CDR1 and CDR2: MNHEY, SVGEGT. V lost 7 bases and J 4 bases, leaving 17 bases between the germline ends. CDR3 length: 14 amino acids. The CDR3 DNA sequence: TGTGCCAGCAACCCCGCCGGGAGTCGATACGAGCAGTACTTC. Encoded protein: CASNPAGSRYEQYF.

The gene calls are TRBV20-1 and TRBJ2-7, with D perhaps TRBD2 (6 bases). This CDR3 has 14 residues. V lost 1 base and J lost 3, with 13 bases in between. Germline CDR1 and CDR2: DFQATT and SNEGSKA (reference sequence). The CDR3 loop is CSARGRDSGYEQYF. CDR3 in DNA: TGCAGTGCTAGAGGGAGGGACTCCGGCTACGAGCAGTACTTC.

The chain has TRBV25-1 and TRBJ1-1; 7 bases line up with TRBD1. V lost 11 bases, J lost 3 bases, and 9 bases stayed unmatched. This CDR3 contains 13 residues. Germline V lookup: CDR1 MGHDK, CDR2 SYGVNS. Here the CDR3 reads CAVSLRGDTEAFF. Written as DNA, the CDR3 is TGTGCCGTAAGCCTCAGGGGGGACACTGAAGCTTTCTTT.

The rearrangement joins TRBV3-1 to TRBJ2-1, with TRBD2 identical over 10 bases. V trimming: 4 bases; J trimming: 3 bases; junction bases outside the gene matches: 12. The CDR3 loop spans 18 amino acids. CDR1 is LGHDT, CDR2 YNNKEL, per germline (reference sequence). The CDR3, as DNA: TGTGCCAGCAGCCTAAAACGTAATCTAGCGGGAGTCTACAATGAGCAGTTCTTC. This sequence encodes CASSLKRNLAGVYNEQFF.

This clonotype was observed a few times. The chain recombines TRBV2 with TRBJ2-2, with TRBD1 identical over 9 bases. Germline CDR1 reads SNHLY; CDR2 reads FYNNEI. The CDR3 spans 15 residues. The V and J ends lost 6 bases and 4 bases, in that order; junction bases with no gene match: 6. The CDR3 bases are TGTGCCAGCAGGGTCGGGACAGGGAGCACCGGGGAGCTGTTTTTT. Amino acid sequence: CASRVGTGSTGELFF.

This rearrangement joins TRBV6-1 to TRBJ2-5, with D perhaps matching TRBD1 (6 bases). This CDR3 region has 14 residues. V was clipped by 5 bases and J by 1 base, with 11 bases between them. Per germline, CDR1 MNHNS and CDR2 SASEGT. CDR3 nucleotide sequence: TGTGCCAGCAGTAGACAGGTGCCCCAAGAGACCCAGTACTTC. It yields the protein CASSRQVPQETQYF.

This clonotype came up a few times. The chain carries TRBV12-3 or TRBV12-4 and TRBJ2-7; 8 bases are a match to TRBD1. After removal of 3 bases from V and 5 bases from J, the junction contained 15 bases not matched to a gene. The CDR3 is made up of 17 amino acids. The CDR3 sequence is CASSFRGWGTGNDEQYF. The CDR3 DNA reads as TGTGCCAGCAGTTTTAGGGGCTGGGGGACAGGTAATGACGAGCAGTACTTC.

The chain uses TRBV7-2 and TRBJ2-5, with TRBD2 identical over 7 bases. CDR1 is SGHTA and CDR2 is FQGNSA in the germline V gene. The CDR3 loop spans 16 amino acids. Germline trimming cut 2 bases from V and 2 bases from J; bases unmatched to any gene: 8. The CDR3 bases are TGTGCCAGCAGCTTAATGGCTAGCGGATTTCAAGAGACCCAGTACTTC. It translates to CASSLMASGFQETQYF. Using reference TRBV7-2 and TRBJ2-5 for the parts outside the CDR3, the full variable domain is GAGVSQSPSNKVTEKGKDVELRCDPISGHTALYWYRQSLGQGLEFLIYFQGNSAPDKSGLPSDRFSAERTGGSVSTLTIQRTQQEDSAVYLCASSLMASGFQETQYFGPGTRLLVL.

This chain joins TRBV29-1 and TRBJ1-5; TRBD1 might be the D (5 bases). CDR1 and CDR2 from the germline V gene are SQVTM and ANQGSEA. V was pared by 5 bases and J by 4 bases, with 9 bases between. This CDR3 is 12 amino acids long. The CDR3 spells CSVWTPNQPQHF. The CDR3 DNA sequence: TGCAGCGTTTGGACACCTAATCAGCCCCAGCATTTT.

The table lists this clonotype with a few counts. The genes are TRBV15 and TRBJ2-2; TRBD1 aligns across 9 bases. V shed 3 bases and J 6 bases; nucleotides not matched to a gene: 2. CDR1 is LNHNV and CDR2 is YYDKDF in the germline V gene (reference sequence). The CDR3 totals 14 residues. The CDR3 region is CATSRGTGPGELFF. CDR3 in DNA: TGTGCCACCAGCAGGGGGACAGGGCCCGGGGAGCTGTTTTTT.

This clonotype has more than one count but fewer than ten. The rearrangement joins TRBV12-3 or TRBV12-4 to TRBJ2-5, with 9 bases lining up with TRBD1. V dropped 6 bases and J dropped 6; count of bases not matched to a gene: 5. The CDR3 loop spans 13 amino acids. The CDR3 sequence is CASSLDRGKTQYF. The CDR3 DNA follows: TGTGCCAGCAGCCTGGACAGGGGAAAGACCCAGTACTTC.